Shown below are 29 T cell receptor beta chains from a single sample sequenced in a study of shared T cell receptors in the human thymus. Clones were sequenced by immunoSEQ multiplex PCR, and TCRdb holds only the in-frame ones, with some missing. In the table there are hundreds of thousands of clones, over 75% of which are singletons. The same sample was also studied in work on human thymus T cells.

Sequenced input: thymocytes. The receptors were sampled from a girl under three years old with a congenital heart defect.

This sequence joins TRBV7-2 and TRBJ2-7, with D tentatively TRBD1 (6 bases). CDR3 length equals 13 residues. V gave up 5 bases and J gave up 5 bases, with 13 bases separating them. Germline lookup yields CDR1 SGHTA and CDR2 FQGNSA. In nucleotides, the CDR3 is TGTGCCAGCAGCACAGGGTCTCTCCACGAGCAGTACTTC. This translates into CASSTGSLHEQYF.

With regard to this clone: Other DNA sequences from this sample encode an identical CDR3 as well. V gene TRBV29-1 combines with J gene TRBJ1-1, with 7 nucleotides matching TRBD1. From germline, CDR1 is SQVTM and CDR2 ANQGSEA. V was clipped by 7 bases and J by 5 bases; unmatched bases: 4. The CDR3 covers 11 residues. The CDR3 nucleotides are TGCAGCGGGCACAGGGGAACTGAAGCTTTCTTT. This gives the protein CSGHRGTEAFF.

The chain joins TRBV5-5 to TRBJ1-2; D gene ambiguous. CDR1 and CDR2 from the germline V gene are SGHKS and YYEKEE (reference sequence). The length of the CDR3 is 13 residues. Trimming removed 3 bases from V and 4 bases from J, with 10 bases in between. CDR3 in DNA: TGTGCCAGCAGCTCGAGAATTCTCTATGGCTACACCTTC. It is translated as CASSSRILYGYTF.

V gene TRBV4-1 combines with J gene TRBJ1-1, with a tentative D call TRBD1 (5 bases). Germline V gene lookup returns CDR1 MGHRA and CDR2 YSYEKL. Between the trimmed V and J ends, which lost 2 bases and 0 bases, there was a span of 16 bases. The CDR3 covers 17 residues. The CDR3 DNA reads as TGCGCCAGCAGCCAATCCCGGGACTCACAGGTGAACACTGAAGCTTTCTTT. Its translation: CASSQSRDSQVNTEAFF.

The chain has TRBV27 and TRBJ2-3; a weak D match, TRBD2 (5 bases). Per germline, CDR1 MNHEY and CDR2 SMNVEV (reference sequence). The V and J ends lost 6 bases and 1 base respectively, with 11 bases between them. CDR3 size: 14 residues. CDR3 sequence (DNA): TGTGCCAGCAGCCCCTGGAGGTGCACAGATACGCAGTATTTT. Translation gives CASSPWRCTDTQYF.

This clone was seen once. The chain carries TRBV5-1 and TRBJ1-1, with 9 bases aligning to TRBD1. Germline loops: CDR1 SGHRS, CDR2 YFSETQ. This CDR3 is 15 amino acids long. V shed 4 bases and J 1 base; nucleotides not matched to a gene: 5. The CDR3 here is CASSREGQGNTEAFF. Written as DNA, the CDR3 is TGCGCCAGCAGCCGCGAGGGACAGGGGAACACTGAAGCTTTCTTT.

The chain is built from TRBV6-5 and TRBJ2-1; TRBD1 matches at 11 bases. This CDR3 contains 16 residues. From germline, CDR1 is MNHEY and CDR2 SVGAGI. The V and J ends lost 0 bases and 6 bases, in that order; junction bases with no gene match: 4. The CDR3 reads CASSYSVGTGGNEQFF. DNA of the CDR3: TGTGCCAGCAGTTACTCAGTGGGGACAGGGGGCAATGAGCAGTTCTTC.

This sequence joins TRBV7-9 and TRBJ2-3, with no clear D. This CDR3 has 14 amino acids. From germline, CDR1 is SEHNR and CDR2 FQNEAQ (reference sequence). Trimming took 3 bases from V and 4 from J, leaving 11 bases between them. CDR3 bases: TGTGCCAGCAGCTTCGAACTTTCCGCAGATACGCAGTATTTT. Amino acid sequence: CASSFELSADTQYF.

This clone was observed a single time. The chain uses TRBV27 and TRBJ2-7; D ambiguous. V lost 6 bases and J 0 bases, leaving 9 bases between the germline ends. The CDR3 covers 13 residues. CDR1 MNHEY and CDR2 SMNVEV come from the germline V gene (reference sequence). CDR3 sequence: CASRPDCSYEQYF. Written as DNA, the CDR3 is TGTGCCAGCAGGCCAGACTGCTCCTACGAGCAGTACTTC.

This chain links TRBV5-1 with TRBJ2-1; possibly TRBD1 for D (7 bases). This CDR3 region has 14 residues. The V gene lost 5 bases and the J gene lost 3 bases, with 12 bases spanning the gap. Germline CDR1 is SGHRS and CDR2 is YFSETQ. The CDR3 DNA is TGCGCCAGCAGGGTGCGGGACAGCTACAATGAGCAGTTCTTC. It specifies CASRVRDSYNEQFF.

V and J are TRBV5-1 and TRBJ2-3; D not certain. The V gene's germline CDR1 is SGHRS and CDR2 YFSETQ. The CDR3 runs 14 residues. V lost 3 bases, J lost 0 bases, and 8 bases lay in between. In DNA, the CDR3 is TGCGCCAGCAGCTCGAACAGTAGCACAGATACGCAGTATTTT. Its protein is CASSSNSSTDTQYF.

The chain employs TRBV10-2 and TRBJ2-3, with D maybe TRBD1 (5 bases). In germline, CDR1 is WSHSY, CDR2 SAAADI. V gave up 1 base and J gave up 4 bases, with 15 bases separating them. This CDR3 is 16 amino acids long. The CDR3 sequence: CASSEWLGVGPDTQYF. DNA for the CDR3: TGCGCCAGCAGTGAGTGGTTAGGAGTGGGGCCAGATACGCAGTATTTT.

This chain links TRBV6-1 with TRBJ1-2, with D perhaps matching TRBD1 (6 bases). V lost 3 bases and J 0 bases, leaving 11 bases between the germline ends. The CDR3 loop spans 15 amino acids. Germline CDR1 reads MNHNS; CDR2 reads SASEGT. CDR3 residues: CASSEGRTANYGYTF. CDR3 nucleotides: TGTGCCAGCAGTGAGGGACGGACAGCTAACTATGGCTACACCTTC.

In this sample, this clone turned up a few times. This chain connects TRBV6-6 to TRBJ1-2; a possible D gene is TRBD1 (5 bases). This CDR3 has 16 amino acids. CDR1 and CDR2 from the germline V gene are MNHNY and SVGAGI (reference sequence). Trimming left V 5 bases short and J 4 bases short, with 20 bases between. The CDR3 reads CASSPRWGERLYGYTF. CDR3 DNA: TGTGCCAGCAGTCCTAGGTGGGGGGAGAGGCTCTATGGCTACACCTTC.

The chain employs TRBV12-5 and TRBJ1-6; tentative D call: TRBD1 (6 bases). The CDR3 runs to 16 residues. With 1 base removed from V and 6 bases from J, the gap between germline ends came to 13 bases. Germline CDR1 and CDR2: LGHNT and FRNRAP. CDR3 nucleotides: TGTGCTAGTGGTTTGGATACAGGGACCATTAATTCACCCCTCCACTTT. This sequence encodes CASGLDTGTINSPLHF.

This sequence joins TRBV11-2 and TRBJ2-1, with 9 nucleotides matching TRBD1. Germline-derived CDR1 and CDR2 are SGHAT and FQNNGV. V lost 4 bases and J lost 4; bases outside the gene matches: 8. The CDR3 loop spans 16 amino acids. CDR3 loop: CASSSRDREDYNEQFF. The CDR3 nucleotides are TGTGCCAGCAGCTCGAGGGACAGGGAGGATTACAATGAGCAGTTCTTC.

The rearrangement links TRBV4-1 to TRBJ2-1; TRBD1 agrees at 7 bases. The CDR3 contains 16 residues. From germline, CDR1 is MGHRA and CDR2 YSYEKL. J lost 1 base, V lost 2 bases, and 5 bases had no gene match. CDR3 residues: CASSQPMTGSYNEQFF. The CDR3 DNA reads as TGCGCCAGCAGCCAACCTATGACAGGGTCCTACAATGAGCAGTTCTTC.

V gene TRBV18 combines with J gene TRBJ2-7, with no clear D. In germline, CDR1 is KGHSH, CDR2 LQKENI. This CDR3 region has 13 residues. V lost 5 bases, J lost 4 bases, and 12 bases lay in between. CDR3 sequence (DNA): TGTGCCAGCTCAACGGGTCTCCGGTACGAGCAGTACTTC. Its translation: CASSTGLRYEQYF.

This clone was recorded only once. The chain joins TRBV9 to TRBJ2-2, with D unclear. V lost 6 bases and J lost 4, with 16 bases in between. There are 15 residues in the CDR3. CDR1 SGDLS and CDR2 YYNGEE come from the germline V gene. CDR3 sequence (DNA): TGTGCCAGCACCCTCGGGTCTAGGATCACCGGGGAGCTGTTTTTT. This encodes CASTLGSRITGELFF.

The CDR3 DNA reads as TGTGCCAGCAGCGTCGGACTAGCGGGGTTCCATACGCAGTATTTT. Its translation is CASSVGLAGFHTQYF. J is TRBJ2-3 and V is TRBV7-2, with 12 positions matching TRBD2. The germline CDR1 and CDR2 sequences are SGHTA and FQGNSA. V was pared by 5 bases and J by 7 bases, with 7 bases of the junction left unmatched. This CDR3 region has 15 residues.

In DNA, the CDR3 is TGTGCCAGCAGTTCGGGGACAGGGAAGGGCACTGAAGCTTTCTTT. This sequence encodes CASSSGTGKGTEAFF. The chain carries TRBV6-6 and TRBJ1-1; 9 bases align to TRBD1. CDR1 is MNHNY and CDR2 is SVGAGI in the germline V gene (reference sequence). This CDR3 has 15 amino acids. Trimming at V came to 4 bases and at J to 4 bases, leaving 7 bases not matched to a gene.

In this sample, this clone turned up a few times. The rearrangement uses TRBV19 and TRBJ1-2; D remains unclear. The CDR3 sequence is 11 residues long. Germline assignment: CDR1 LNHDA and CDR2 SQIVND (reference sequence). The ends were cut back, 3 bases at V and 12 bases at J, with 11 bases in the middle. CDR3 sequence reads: CASSMGVTHTF. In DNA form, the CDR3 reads TGTGCCAGTAGTATGGGCGTCACCCACACCTTC.

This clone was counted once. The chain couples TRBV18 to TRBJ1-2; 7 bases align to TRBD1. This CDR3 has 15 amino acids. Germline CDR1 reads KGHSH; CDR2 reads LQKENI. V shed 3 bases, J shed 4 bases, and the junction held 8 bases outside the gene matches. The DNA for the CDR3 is TGTGCCAGCTCACCCGCTGACAGGGTCTCCTATGGCTACACCTTC. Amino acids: CASSPADRVSYGYTF.

The CDR3 protein is CASSLIPREETQYF. Written as DNA, the CDR3 is TGCGCCAGCAGCCTAATTCCCCGGGAAGAGACCCAGTACTTC. The rearrangement links TRBV4-1 to TRBJ2-5; D remains ambiguous. Trimming removed 4 bases from V and 3 bases from J, with 12 bases in between. Germline V gene sequence: CDR1 MGHRA, CDR2 YSYEKL. The length of the CDR3 is 14 residues.

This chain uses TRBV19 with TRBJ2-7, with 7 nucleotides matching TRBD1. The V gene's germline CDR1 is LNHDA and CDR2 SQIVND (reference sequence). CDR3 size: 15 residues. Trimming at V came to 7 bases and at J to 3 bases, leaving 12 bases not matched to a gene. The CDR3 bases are TGTGCCAGTAACAGGGGTGGGGGACAGTTCTACGAGCAGTACTTC. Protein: CASNRGGGQFYEQYF.

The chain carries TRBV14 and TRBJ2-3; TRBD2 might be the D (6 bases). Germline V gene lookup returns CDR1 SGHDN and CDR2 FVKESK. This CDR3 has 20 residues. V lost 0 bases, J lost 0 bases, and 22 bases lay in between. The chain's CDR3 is CASSQDCGDIRDSSTDTQYF. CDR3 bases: TGTGCCAGCAGCCAAGATTGCGGGGATATCCGGGACTCCAGCACAGATACGCAGTATTTT.

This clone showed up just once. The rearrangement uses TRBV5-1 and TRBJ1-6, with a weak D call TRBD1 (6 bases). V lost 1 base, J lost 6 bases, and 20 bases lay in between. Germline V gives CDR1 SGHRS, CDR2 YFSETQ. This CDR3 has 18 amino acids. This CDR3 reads CASSLRPRGGLGNSPLHF. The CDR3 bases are TGCGCCAGCAGCTTGCGCCCGAGGGGGGGATTAGGTAATTCACCCCTCCACTTT.

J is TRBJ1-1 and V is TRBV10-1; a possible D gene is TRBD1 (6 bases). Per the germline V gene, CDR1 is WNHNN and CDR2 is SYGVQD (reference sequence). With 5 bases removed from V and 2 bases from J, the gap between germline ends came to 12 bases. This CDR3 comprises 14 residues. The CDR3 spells CASSPGDPNTEAFF. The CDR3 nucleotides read TGCGCCAGCAGTCCAGGGGATCCTAACACTGAAGCTTTCTTT.

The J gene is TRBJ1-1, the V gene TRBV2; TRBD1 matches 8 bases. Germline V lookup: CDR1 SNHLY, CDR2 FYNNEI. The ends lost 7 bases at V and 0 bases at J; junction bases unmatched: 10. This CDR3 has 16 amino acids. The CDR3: CASKPGTGEMNTEAFF. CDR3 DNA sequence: TGTGCCAGCAAACCCGGGACAGGCGAAATGAACACTGAAGCTTTCTTT.